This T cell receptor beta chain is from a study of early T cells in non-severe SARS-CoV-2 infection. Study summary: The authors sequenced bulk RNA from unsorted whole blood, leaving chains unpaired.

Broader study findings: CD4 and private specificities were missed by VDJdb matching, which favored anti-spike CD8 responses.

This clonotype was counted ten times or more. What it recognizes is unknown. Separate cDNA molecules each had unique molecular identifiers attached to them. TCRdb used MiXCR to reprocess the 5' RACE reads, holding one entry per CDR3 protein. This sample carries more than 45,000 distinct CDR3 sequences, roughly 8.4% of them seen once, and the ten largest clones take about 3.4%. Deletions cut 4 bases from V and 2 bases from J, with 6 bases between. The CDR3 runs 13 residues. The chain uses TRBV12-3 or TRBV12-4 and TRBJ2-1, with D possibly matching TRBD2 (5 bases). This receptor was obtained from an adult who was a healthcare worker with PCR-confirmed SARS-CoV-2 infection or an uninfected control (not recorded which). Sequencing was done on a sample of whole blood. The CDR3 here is CASSSTTYNEQFF. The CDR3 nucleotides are TGTGCCAGCAGTTCGACTACCTACAATGAGCAGTTCTTC.